Below, 30 T cell receptor beta chains from the same sample are listed, as sequenced in a study of T cell repertoires in cytomegalovirus infection. TCRdb ran MiXCR on the reads and lists one entry per CDR3 protein. The data hold about 740,000 distinct CDR3 sequences, with under 40% observed a single time. Material for sequencing was PBMCs. The receptors derive from a human donor in good health (CMV status not recorded). Some clones in this sample may be carry-over from other donors' samples.

This chain connects TRBV12-3 or TRBV12-4 to TRBJ2-7; 9 bases line up with TRBD1. V trimming: 7 bases; J trimming: 6 bases; junction bases outside the gene matches: 10. This CDR3 has 14 amino acids. The CDR3 DNA follows: TGTGCCAGCACCACCGGGACAGGGAATCCCGAGCAGTACTTC. Translation gives CASTTGTGNPEQYF.

The chain uses TRBV5-4 and TRBJ2-3, with a possible D match to TRBD2 (6 bases). The CDR3 consists of 14 residues. Germline V gene data show CDR1 as SGHNT and CDR2 as YYREEE (reference sequence). The germline V and J ends were trimmed by 4 bases and 5 bases, with 14 bases remaining between them. CDR3 loop: CASSDRDLRDTQYF. CDR3 sequence (DNA): TGTGCCAGCAGCGATCGGGACTTGAGAGATACGCAGTATTTT.

This clonotype was seen once. This rearrangement joins TRBV29-1 to TRBJ2-7, with D hard to call. Trimming took off 6 bases at V and 0 bases at J, with 9 bases between the two ends. CDR3 length equals 12 residues. In germline, CDR1 is SQVTM, CDR2 ANQGSEA. CDR3 loop: CSVMEFSYEQYF. Written as DNA, the CDR3 is TGCAGCGTAATGGAGTTCTCCTACGAGCAGTACTTC.

This clonotype has a handful of counts. The chain is built from TRBV28 and TRBJ1-1, with 9 bases aligning to TRBD1. The CDR3 has 14 amino acids. V gave up 4 bases and J gave up 6 bases; unmatched junction bases: 6. The germline gives CDR1 MDHEN, CDR2 SYDVKM. The CDR3 sequence: CASSSNRGLSEAFF. CDR3 bases: TGTGCCAGCAGTTCTAACAGGGGGCTTTCTGAAGCTTTCTTT. Together with reference TRBV28 and TRBJ1-1, the CDR3 gives the full variable domain: DVKVTQSSRYLVKRTGEKVFLECVQDMDHENMFWYRQDPGLGLRLIYFSYDVKMKEKGDIPEGYSVSREKKERFSLILESASTNQTSMYLCASSSNRGLSEAFFGQGTRLTVV.

This clonotype was counted at least ten times. The J gene is TRBJ1-5, the V gene TRBV7-2, with D hard to call. Germline lookup yields CDR1 SGHTA and CDR2 FQGNSA. Trimming shortened V by 2 bases and J by 5 bases, and 13 bases separated the two germline ends. The CDR3 sequence is 15 residues long. CDR3 region: CASSLYGLLHQPQHF. As DNA, the CDR3 is TGTGCCAGCAGCTTATACGGACTCCTCCATCAGCCCCAGCATTTT. Using reference TRBV7-2 and TRBJ1-5 for the parts outside the CDR3, the full variable domain is GAGVSQSPSNKVTEKGKDVELRCDPISGHTALYWYRQSLGQGLEFLIYFQGNSAPDKSGLPSDRFSAERTGGSVSTLTIQRTQQEDSAVYLCASSLYGLLHQPQHFGDGTRLSIL.

V is TRBV28 and J is TRBJ1-2; possible D gene TRBD1, 5 bases. Germline CDR1 and CDR2: MDHEN and SYDVKM. CDR3 size: 11 residues. Trimming pared 8 bases from V and 8 bases from J, leaving 12 bases between. This chain's CDR3 is CASGGGRGYTF. In nucleotides, the CDR3 is TGTGCCAGCGGGGGGGGACGGGGCTACACCTTC.

The chain joins TRBV19 to TRBJ1-2; D gene ambiguous. Trimming shortened V by 1 base and J by 8 bases, and 14 bases separated the two germline ends. The germline CDR1 and CDR2 sequences are LNHDA and SQIVND (reference sequence). The length of the CDR3 is 14 residues. The CDR3 DNA is TGTGCCAGTAGTATAGTGGCCCGCGAGGCAGGCTACACCTTC. Translating it yields CASSIVAREAGYTF.

The chain recombines TRBV27 with TRBJ2-1, with no clear D. From germline, CDR1 is MNHEY and CDR2 SMNVEV (reference sequence). V dropped 0 bases and J dropped 8 bases, with 17 bases sitting between them. The CDR3 is 16 residues long. The DNA of the CDR3 is TGTGCCAGCAGTTTATCCACAGTGTTGGGCTCCGATGAGCAGTTCTTC. It specifies CASSLSTVLGSDEQFF.

The chain recombines TRBV20-1 with TRBJ2-3; D is ambiguous. Germline CDR1 and CDR2: DFQATT and SNEGSKA (reference sequence). Between the trimmed V and J ends, which lost 0 bases and 0 bases, there was a span of 10 bases. The CDR3 is 15 amino acids. Here the CDR3 reads CSARDNRISTDTQYF. The DNA for the CDR3 is TGCAGTGCTAGAGATAACAGAATAAGCACAGATACGCAGTATTTT.

This clonotype was observed once. The chain carries TRBV27 and TRBJ1-1, with D perhaps TRBD1 (5 bases). Trimming removed 9 bases at V and 6 bases at J, with 20 bases between. CDR1 is MNHEY and CDR2 is SMNVEV in the germline V gene (reference sequence). This CDR3 spans 14 amino acids. CDR3 loop: CASFSGAIGAEAFF. For the CDR3, the DNA is TGTGCCAGTTTTTCCGGAGCGATAGGGGCTGAAGCTTTCTTT.

This chain connects TRBV9 to TRBJ2-1, with 8 bases aligning to TRBD1. The V gene end was trimmed by 4 bases and the J gene end by 5 bases; junction bases not matched to a gene: 2. The CDR3 runs 13 residues. The germline gives CDR1 SGDLS, CDR2 YYNGEE. The CDR3 sequence is CASSQDRDNEQFF. In DNA, the CDR3 is TGTGCCAGCAGCCAGGACAGGGACAATGAGCAGTTCTTC.

In the case of this clonotype: Here the CDR3 omits its conserved ending phenylalanine or tryptophan, so a read error is the likely source. The DNA for the CDR3 is TGCGCCAGCAGCCGGATACTAGATGAGCAGTTCTGC. It yields the protein CASSRILDEQFC. J is TRBJ2-1 and V is TRBV5-1; maybe TRBD2 (5 bases). The CDR3 is 12 amino acids. The germline V gene encodes CDR1 SGHRS and CDR2 YFSETQ. With 4 bases removed from V and 8 bases from J, the gap between germline ends came to 10 bases.

The table lists this clonotype with many counts. The gene calls are TRBV7-9 and TRBJ2-4; D uncertain. The CDR3 has 15 residues. V lost 1 base to trimming and J lost 4 bases, with 11 bases between them. Germline-derived CDR1 and CDR2 are SEHNR and FQNEAQ (reference sequence). The CDR3 sequence: CASSLVPGPKNIQYF. The CDR3 DNA follows: TGTGCCAGCAGCTTAGTGCCGGGCCCGAAAAACATTCAGTACTTC.

This chain links TRBV28 with TRBJ2-7, with TRBD2 matching 11 bases. Trimming cost V 4 bases and J 4 bases; bases outside gene matches: 6. Germline lookup yields CDR1 MDHEN and CDR2 SYDVKM. CDR3 length: 15 amino acids. CDR3 protein: CASSYPTSGRYEQYF. As DNA, the CDR3 is TGTGCCAGCAGTTATCCCACTAGCGGGAGATACGAGCAGTACTTC.

This clonotype has more than one count but fewer than ten. The rearrangement uses TRBV28 and TRBJ2-7; tentatively, D is TRBD1 or TRBD2 (5 bases each). Germline CDR1 is MDHEN and CDR2 is SYDVKM. This CDR3 has 13 amino acids. V lost 5 bases, J lost 3 bases, and 11 bases lay in between. The CDR3 here is CASSAGTIYEQYF. The CDR3, as DNA: TGTGCCAGCAGTGCTGGGACGATCTACGAGCAGTACTTC.

V and J are TRBV14 and TRBJ2-7, with D possibly TRBD2 on 6 matching bases. Trimming took 5 bases from V and 2 from J, leaving 10 bases between them. Germline CDR1 SGHDN, CDR2 FVKESK. This CDR3 is 13 amino acids long. The CDR3: CASSAGFTYEQYF. In DNA, the CDR3 is TGTGCCAGCAGCGCGGGATTCACCTACGAGCAGTACTTC.

This clonotype was detected only a few times. This chain connects TRBV29-1 to TRBJ1-4; D is uncertain. V shed 4 bases and J shed 5 bases, with 8 bases lying between them. Germline values: CDR1 SQVTM, CDR2 ANQGSEA. The CDR3 contains 12 residues. CDR3 protein: CSVAKGNEKLFF. As DNA, the CDR3 is TGCAGCGTTGCGAAAGGGAATGAAAAACTGTTTTTT.

The chain uses TRBV2 and TRBJ1-5; D remains ambiguous. Germline V CDR1 and CDR2: SNHLY, FYNNEI. V gave up 7 bases and J gave up 5 bases, with 15 bases separating them. The CDR3 runs to 14 residues. CDR3 in DNA: TGTGCCAGCATGCCCACTTTAGGAGATCAGCCCCAGCATTTT. This codes for CASMPTLGDQPQHF.

This clonotype was counted a few times. CDR3 DNA sequence: TGCGCCAGCAGCCAAGTGAGAGTAGGTGAGCAGTTCTTC. As protein: CASSQVRVGEQFF. J is TRBJ2-1 and V is TRBV4-1; no clear D. This CDR3 spans 13 amino acids. The V gene's germline CDR1 is MGHRA and CDR2 YSYEKL. Trimming stripped 1 base from V and 9 bases from J, with 10 bases between.

This sequence joins TRBV28 and TRBJ1-2, with 8 positions matching TRBD1. With 8 bases clipped from V and 7 bases from J, the junction kept 9 bases outside the gene matches. Germline V gene lookup returns CDR1 MDHEN and CDR2 SYDVKM. The CDR3 contains 13 residues. The CDR3 DNA reads as TGTGCCAGCCTTACTCAGGGGGCGCGTGGCTACACCTTC. Its translation is CASLTQGARGYTF.

This clonotype occurred a few times. The chain couples TRBV6-6 to TRBJ2-3; D possibly corresponds to TRBD2 (7 bases). The ends were cut back, 5 bases at V and 1 base at J, with 19 bases in the middle. The germline gives CDR1 MNHNY, CDR2 SVGAGI (reference sequence). The CDR3 is 17 amino acids. In DNA, the CDR3 is TGTGCCAGCAGTGAGAATGGGGGGGCCTTTGGCACAGATACGCAGTATTTT. Its translation: CASSENGGAFGTDTQYF.

This chain joins TRBV29-1 and TRBJ1-3, with TRBD1 as a possible D gene (5 bases). The CDR3 runs 13 residues. The V and J ends lost 6 bases and 9 bases respectively, with 18 bases between them. Germline V gene sequence: CDR1 SQVTM, CDR2 ANQGSEA. The CDR3 region is CSVYQGAPGTIYF. The CDR3 DNA is TGCAGCGTCTACCAAGGGGCGCCGGGCACCATATATTTT.

CDR3 sequence: CASSLGQGGEAFF. The CDR3 DNA is TGCGCCAGCAGCTTAGGACAGGGGGGTGAAGCTTTCTTT. This chain connects TRBV5-1 to TRBJ1-1; 10 nucleotides match TRBD1. The CDR3 spans 13 residues. The germline gives CDR1 SGHRS, CDR2 YFSETQ. The junction had 2 bases not matched to a gene; V was cut back by 2 bases and J by 7 bases.

The V call is TRBV12-3 or TRBV12-4, the J call TRBJ2-7, with 7 bases that match TRBD2. The length of the CDR3 is 14 residues. V lost 6 bases, J lost 5 bases, and 10 bases stayed unmatched. CDR3 bases: TGTGCCAGCAGCACAGGACGGACTAGGGACGAGCAGTACTTC. This sequence encodes CASSTGRTRDEQYF.

The chain recombines TRBV7-2 with TRBJ2-1, with 9 nucleotides matching TRBD2. The CDR3 is 17 amino acids. Germline CDR1 SGHTA, CDR2 FQGNSA. V gave up 5 bases and J gave up 4 bases; unmatched junction bases: 12. CDR3 sequence reads: CASSRSGRTDWYNEQFF. In DNA form, the CDR3 reads TGTGCCAGCAGCCGTAGCGGGAGAACGGATTGGTACAATGAGCAGTTCTTC.

In this sample, this clonotype turned up a few times. The rearrangement links TRBV27 to TRBJ2-3; perhaps TRBD1 as D (5 bases). The germline CDR1 and CDR2 sequences are MNHEY and SMNVEV (reference sequence). CDR3 size: 16 residues. Trimming removed 5 bases at V and 0 bases at J, with 15 bases between. The CDR3 sequence is CASSPTRTGSTDTQYF. As DNA, the CDR3 is TGTGCCAGCAGTCCGACTCGCACAGGAAGCACAGATACGCAGTATTTT.

This clonotype was seen ten or more times. J is TRBJ2-2 and V is TRBV7-2; the match to TRBD1 covers 11 bases. Trimming at V came to 1 base and at J to 11 bases, leaving 12 bases not matched to a gene. CDR3 length: 17 amino acids. Germline CDR1 SGHTA, CDR2 FQGNSA. In DNA form, the CDR3 reads TGTGCCAGCAGCTTAGGCTCGTGGACAGGGGGCAGATCCGAGCTGTTTTTT. Its translation is CASSLGSWTGGRSELFF.

The V call is TRBV28, the J call TRBJ1-4, with D uncertain. V gave up 8 bases and J gave up 8 bases, with 21 bases separating them. The CDR3 contains 15 residues. Germline V gene data show CDR1 as MDHEN and CDR2 as SYDVKM. The CDR3 DNA reads as TGTGCCAGCCGACTTGAGGGCGCGGGTAGAGAAAAACTGTTTTTT. It is translated as CASRLEGAGREKLFF.

This chain uses TRBV2 with TRBJ2-2, with 15 bases matching TRBD2. Germline V CDR1 and CDR2: SNHLY, FYNNEI. The trim removed 6 bases at V and 6 bases at J, leaving 5 bases unmatched. The CDR3 runs 16 residues. The CDR3 sequence: CASRRTSGRAAGELFF. CDR3 DNA sequence: TGTGCCAGCAGAAGGACTAGCGGGAGGGCCGCCGGGGAGCTGTTTTTT.

The chain carries TRBV7-9 and TRBJ1-3; D not resolved. Germline V lookup: CDR1 SEHNR, CDR2 FQNEAQ (reference sequence). V was cut by 3 bases and J by 6 bases, with 21 bases left in between. The CDR3 runs to 17 residues. The CDR3 coding sequence is TGTGCCAGCAGCTTTATTCTGCGATCGGCTGTGGAAAACACCATATATTTT. It is translated as CASSFILRSAVENTIYF. The full variable domain, rest sourced from reference TRBV7-9 and TRBJ1-3, is DTGVSQNPRHKITKRGQNVTFRCDPISEHNRLYWYRQTLGQGPEFLTYFQNEAQLEKSRLLSDRFSAERPKGSFSTLEIQRTEQGDSAMYLCASSFILRSAVENTIYFGEGSWLTVV.